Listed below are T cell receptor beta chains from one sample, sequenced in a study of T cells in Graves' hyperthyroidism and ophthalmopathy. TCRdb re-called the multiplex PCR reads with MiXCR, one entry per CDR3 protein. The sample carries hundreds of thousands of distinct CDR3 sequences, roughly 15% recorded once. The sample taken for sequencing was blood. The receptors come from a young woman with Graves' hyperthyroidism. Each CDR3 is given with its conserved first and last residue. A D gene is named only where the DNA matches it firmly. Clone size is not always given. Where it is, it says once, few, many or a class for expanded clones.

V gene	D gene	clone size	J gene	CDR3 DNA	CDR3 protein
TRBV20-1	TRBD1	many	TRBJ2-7	TGCAGTGCATCGGGACAGATTGAGACCTACGAGCAGTACTTC	CSASGQIETYEQYF
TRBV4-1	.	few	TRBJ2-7	TGCGCCAGCAGCCAAGCGGCGGGCCAATCCTACGAGCAGTACTTC	CASSQAAGQSYEQYF
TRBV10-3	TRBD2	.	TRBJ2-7	TGTGCCATCAGTCAACTAGCGGTTGCGGGGGAGCAGTACTTC	CAISQLAVAGEQYF
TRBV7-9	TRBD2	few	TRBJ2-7	TGTGCCAGCAGCTTGGCGGGAGGAGGGGTACACGAGCAGTACTTC	CASSLAGGGVHEQYF
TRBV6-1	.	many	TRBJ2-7	TGTGCCAGCAGTGAGTCCGGGGCCCTCTCCTACGAGCAGTACTTC	CASSESGALSYEQYF
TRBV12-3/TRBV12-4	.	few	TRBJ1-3	TGTGCCAGCAGCCCAAAAGACACCATATATTTT	CASSPKDTIYF
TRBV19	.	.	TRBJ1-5	TGTGCCAGTAGTATAGCTCTTCAGGGAAGGCAGCCCCAGCATTTT	CASSIALQGRQPQHF
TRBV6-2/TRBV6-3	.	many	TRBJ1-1	TGTGCCAGCAGTTACCGACGCGGGCAACCGAACACTGAAGCTTTCTTT	CASSYRRGQPNTEAFF
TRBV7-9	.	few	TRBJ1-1	TGTGCCAGCAGCTCCGGTCCGGCTCTCTCCAACACTGAAGCTTTCTTT	CASSSGPALSNTEAFF
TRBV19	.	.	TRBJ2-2	TGTGCCAGTAATACGCGAGTCACCACCGGGGAGCTGTTTTTT	CASNTRVTTGELFF
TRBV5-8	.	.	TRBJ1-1	TGTGCCAGCAGATCCCAGGGGAGACACACTGAAGCTTTCTTT	CASRSQGRHTEAFF
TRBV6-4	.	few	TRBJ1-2	TGTGCCAGCAGTGCTCGTGAGCAATATGGCTACACCTTC	CASSAREQYGYTF
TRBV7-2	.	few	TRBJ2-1	TGTGCCAGCAGCTTAGACGGGATAAACAATGAGCAGTTCTTC	CASSLDGINNEQFF
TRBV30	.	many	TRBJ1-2	TGTGCCTGGAGTCTGGGACAATACGGCTACACCTTC	CAWSLGQYGYTF
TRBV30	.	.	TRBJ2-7	TGTGCCTGGAGTCGGGGACCGGGGGCATCCTACGGGCAGTACTTC	CAWSRGPGASYGQYF
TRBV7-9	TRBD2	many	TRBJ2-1	TGTGCCAGCAGCGATGGACTAGCCTCGAATGAGCAGTTCTTC	CASSDGLASNEQFF
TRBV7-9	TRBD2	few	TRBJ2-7	TGTGCCAGCTCGACTCTTTCGCGGGAGATAGGGGAGCAGTACTTC	CASSTLSREIGEQYF
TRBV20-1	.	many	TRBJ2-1	TGCAGTGCCAAGTACAATGAGCAGTTCTTC	CSAKYNEQFF
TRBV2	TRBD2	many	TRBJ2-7	TGTGCCAGCAGTGGGGAGAGGACTAGCGGACTCGAGCAGTACTTC	CASSGERTSGLEQYF
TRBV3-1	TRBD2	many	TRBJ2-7	TGTGCCAGCAGCCAATCCGGGACTAGGCCTTACGAGCAGTACTTC	CASSQSGTRPYEQYF
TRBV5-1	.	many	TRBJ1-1	TGCGCCAGCAGCTCAGCCAGACAATACGAAGCTTTCTTT	CASSSARQYEAFF
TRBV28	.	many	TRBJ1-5	TGTGCCAGCAGTTTTCAAGGGCTAAATCAGCCCCAGCATTTT	CASSFQGLNQPQHF
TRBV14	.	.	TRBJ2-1	TGTGCCAGCAGCCGCCCAGGGGCTAGCAGATACAATGAGCAGTTCTTC	CASSRPGASRYNEQFF
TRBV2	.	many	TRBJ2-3	TGTGCCAGCGGAACGACACTCATCACAGATACGCAGTATTTT	CASGTTLITDTQYF
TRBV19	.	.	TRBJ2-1	TGTGCCAGTAGAGGAAACAATGAGCAGTTCTTC	CASRGNNEQFF
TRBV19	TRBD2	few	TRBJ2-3	TGTGCCAGTAGTATAACGGCCCTAGCGGGTAGCACAGATACGCAGTATTTT	CASSITALAGSTDTQYF
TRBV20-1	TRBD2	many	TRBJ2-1	TGCAGTGCTAGAGAAACCGGGACTAGCGTTGACAATGAGCAGTTCTTC	CSARETGTSVDNEQFF
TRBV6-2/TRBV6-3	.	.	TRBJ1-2	TGTGCCAGCAGCCCCGGGTTGGCTAACTATGGCTACACCTTC	CASSPGLANYGYTF
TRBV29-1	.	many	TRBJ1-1	TGCAGCGCCCGAAAAGGGGACGCTGAAGCTTTCTTT	CSARKGDAEAFF
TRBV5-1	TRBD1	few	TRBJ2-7	TGCGCCAGCAGCTCCGGACAGGGGCTGGGGGAGCAGTACTTC	CASSSGQGLGEQYF
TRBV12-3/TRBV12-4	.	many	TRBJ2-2	TGTGCCAGCAGTTTAGTGGCCGGGGCGACCGGGGAGCTGTTTTTT	CASSLVAGATGELFF
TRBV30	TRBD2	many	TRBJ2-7	TGTGCCTGGACGATTGAGCGGGATCCCTACGAGCAGTACTTC	CAWTIERDPYEQYF
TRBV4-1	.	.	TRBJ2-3	TGCGCCAGCGGGAAGCGGGGCACAGATACGCAGTATTTT	CASGKRGTDTQYF
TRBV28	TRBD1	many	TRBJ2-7	TGTGCCAGCAGTTTCGGGACAGGGGGAGAATACTACGAGCAGTACTTC	CASSFGTGGEYYEQYF
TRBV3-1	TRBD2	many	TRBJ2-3	TGTGCCAGCAGCATCTATCAGTTGGCGGGAGGTCCTTCAGATACGCAGTATTTT	CASSIYQLAGGPSDTQYF
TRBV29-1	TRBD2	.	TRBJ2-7	TGCAGCGTTGAAGATCTGGGGGGGTCGGGCTACGAGCAGTACTTC	CSVEDLGGSGYEQYF
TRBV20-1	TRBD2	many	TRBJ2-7	TGCAGTGCCCCTATCGGACTAGCGGGAGCCTACGAGCAGTACTTC	CSAPIGLAGAYEQYF
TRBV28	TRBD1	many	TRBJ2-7	TGTGCCAGCAGCGGACGGGACAGGTACTACGAGCAGTACTTC	CASSGRDRYYEQYF
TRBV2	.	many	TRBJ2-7	TGTGCCAGCACAGCACAGACGTACGAGCAGTACTTC	CASTAQTYEQYF
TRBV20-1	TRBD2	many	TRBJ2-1	TGCAGTGGAATCCCGATTAGCGGGACTAATGAGCAGTTCTTC	CSGIPISGTNEQFF
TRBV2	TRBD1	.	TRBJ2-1	TGTGCCAGTTCTTGGGACAGGGCCTACAATGAGCAGTTCTTC	CASSWDRAYNEQFF
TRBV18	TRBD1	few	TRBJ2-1	TGTGCCAGCTCCTCCGGGACAGGGGGGACGGATGAGCAGTTCTTC	CASSSGTGGTDEQFF
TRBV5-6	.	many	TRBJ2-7	TGTGCCAGCAGCTCAGGGGCCACCTACGAGCAGTACTTC	CASSSGATYEQYF
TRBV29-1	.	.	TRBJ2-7	TGCAGCGTTGAGAAACGGGACGGTACCTACGAGCAGTACTTC	CSVEKRDGTYEQYF
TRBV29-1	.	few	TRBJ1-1	TGCAGCGCTAACCCTCACACTGAAGCTTTCTTT	CSANPHTEAFF
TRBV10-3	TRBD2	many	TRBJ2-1	TGTGCCATCAGCAGACTAGCGGGCCTACAGGAGGGGCAGTTCTTC	CAISRLAGLQEGQFF
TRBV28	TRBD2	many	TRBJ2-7	TGTGCCAGCAGCTCCCGAGCGGGAGGGTACGAGCAGTACTTC	CASSSRAGGYEQYF
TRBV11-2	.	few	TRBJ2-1	TGTGCCAGCGCCCCAGGGTTGGTCTACAATGAGCAGTTCTTC	CASAPGLVYNEQFF
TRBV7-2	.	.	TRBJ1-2	TGTGCCAGCAGCCCTGACGGGGATATTCACTACACCTTC	CASSPDGDIHYTF
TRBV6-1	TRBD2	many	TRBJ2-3	TGTGCCAGCAGTGCTGGGACTAGCGGGAGGGCCAAGACAGATACGCAGTATTTT	CASSAGTSGRAKTDTQYF
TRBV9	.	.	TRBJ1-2	TGTGCCAGCAGCCCCTCACCGGGGCGCCGAGATGGCTACACCTTC	CASSPSPGRRDGYTF
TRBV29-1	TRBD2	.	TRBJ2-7	TGCAGCGTTGAGGATCGGGAGGACGAGCAGTACTTC	CSVEDREDEQYF
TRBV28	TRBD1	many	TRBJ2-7	TGTGCCAGCAGTCCGACAGGGACAGGGTACGAGCAGTACTTC	CASSPTGTGYEQYF
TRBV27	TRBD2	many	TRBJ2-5	TGTGCCAGCAGTCCCCACGGACTAGCGGCAGCGGGGGTAAAAAAGACCCAGTACTTC	CASSPHGLAAAGVKKTQYF